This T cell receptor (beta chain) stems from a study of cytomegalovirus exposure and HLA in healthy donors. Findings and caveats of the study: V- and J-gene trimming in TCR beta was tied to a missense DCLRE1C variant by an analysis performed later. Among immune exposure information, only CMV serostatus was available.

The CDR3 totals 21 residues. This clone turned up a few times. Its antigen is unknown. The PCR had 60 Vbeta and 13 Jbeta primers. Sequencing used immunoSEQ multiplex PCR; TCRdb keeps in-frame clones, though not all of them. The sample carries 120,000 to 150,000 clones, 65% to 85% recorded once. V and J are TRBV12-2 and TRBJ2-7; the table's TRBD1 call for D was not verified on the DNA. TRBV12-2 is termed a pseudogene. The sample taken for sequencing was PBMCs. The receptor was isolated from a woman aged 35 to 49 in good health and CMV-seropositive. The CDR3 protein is CASRLAACRDRGRRGSYEQYF. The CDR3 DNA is TGTGCAAGTCGCTTAGCCGCCTGCAGGGACAGGGGGCGCAGAGGGTCCTACGAGCAGTACTTC.